The clone carrying this TCR beta chain was seen only a few times. Its specificity is unknown. The entry originates in a study of CD8 T cells in ankylosing spondylitis. Study-level results: Ankylosing spondylitis blood appeared to be characterized by a TCR beta motif of about 8 highly homologous variants.

Each TCR beta library was made by quantitative 5'-RACE that incorporated molecular barcodes. One entry per CDR3 protein, called by TCRdb with MiXCR from the 5' RACE reads. The profile covers hundreds of thousands of distinct CDR3 sequences, with about 13% appearing a single time and approximately 6.3% taken by the ten largest. What was sequenced was blood, either unsorted or a sorted T cell fraction (not recorded which). This sequence originates from a male donor with ankylosing spondylitis.

The CDR3 protein is CASSFAEVTDTQYF. The CDR3 DNA reads TGCGCCAGCAGCTTCGCAGAAGTCACAGATACGCAGTATTTT. The chain recombines TRBV5-1 with TRBJ2-3; D ambiguous. The CDR3 covers 14 residues. Trimming took 2 bases from V and 2 from J, leaving 9 bases between them. Germline V lookup: CDR1 SGHRS, CDR2 YFSETQ. Using reference TRBV5-1 and TRBJ2-3 for the parts outside the CDR3, the full variable domain is KAGVTQTPRYLIKTRGQQVTLSCSPISGHRSVSWYQQTPGQGLQFLFEYFSETQRNKGNFPGRFSGRQFSNSRSEMNVSTLELGDSALYLCASSFAEVTDTQYFGPGTRLTVL.